This passage covers 15 T cell receptor beta chains from one sample sequenced in a study of high-grade serous ovarian cancer treatment subgroups. Tumor tissue was taken before any definitive surgery or chemotherapy was given. Assay: immunoSEQ multiplex PCR; the TCRdb copy retains only in-frame clones and omits some. The repertoire holds about 7,700 clones, just over 70% seen once, with 5.8% in the top ten. The sample consisted of tumor tissue. Receptor source: a human donor with high-grade serous ovarian cancer.

V gene TRBV4-2 combines with J gene TRBJ2-2; TRBD1 aligns across 9 bases. This CDR3 region has 15 residues. Germline V gene sequence: CDR1 LGHNA, CDR2 YNFKEQ. After removal of 4 bases from V and 5 bases from J, the junction contained 5 bases not matched to a gene. The CDR3 region is CASSRRQGVTGELFF. CDR3 sequence (DNA): TGTGCCAGCAGCCGACGACAGGGGGTGACCGGGGAGCTGTTTTTT.

The CDR3 DNA reads as TGTGCCAGTAGTAAATCGACAGGGGGCTTAACAAATCAGCCCCAGCATTTT. It translates to CASSKSTGGLTNQPQHF. The V call is TRBV19, the J call TRBJ1-5, with 10 positions matching TRBD1. The trim removed 4 bases at V and 4 bases at J, leaving 10 bases unmatched. This CDR3 contains 17 residues. The V gene's germline CDR1 is LNHDA and CDR2 SQIVND (reference sequence).

This clone occurred once. The V call is TRBV5-6, the J call TRBJ1-5, with 7 bases identical to TRBD1. This CDR3 is built from 15 residues. V shed 2 bases and J 3 bases; nucleotides not matched to a gene: 5. Germline CDR1 is SGHDT and CDR2 is YYEEEE. CDR3: CASSLGQVFNQPQHF. The CDR3 DNA reads as TGTGCCAGCAGCTTAGGACAGGTTTTCAATCAGCCCCAGCATTTT.

This clone appeared a single time. The chain links TRBV4-1 to TRBJ2-7; 11 bases map to TRBD2. This CDR3 comprises 18 residues. Germline V gene sequence: CDR1 MGHRA, CDR2 YSYEKL. V lost 4 bases to trimming and J lost 1 base; unmatched junction nucleotides: 12. CDR3 in amino acids: CASSLLPLAGAGSYEQYF. The CDR3 region has the DNA TGCGCCAGCAGCCTCCTCCCACTAGCGGGAGCTGGGTCCTACGAGCAGTACTTC.

The table lists this clone with a few counts. This sequence joins TRBV27 and TRBJ2-7; 13 positions match TRBD2. The CDR3 length is 14 residues. The V and J ends lost 6 bases and 3 bases, in that order; junction bases with no gene match: 2. CDR1 MNHEY and CDR2 SMNVEV come from the germline V gene (reference sequence). This chain's CDR3 is CASSRTSGSYEQYF. The CDR3 coding sequence is TGTGCCAGCAGCCGGACTAGCGGGAGCTACGAGCAGTACTTC.

The rearrangement links TRBV5-1 to TRBJ2-7, with D possibly being TRBD2 (5 bases). V lost 0 bases and J 3 bases, leaving 16 bases between the germline ends. The CDR3 contains 16 residues. Germline values: CDR1 SGHRS, CDR2 YFSETQ. The CDR3 sequence is CASSLASGGGYYEQYF. For the CDR3, the DNA is TGCGCCAGCAGCTTGGCCTCCGGAGGCGGTTACTACGAGCAGTACTTC.

This clone was picked up one time. The V and J genes are TRBV9 and TRBJ2-2, with D maybe TRBD2 (6 bases). The CDR3 is 13 residues long. The V end lost 4 bases, the J end lost 3 bases, and 7 bases lay between the germline ends. The germline gives CDR1 SGDLS, CDR2 YYNGEE. The DNA for the CDR3 is TGTGCCAGCAGCCAGCGGGACACCGGGGAGCTGTTTTTT. Its translation: CASSQRDTGELFF.

The rearrangement links TRBV30 to TRBJ1-4; 9 bases are a match to TRBD1. Germline CDR1 GTSNPN, CDR2 SVGIG (reference sequence). V dropped 0 bases and J dropped 5; count of bases not matched to a gene: 4. The CDR3 has 15 amino acids. The CDR3 nucleotides read TGTGCCTGGAGTGTACGAGGGACAGGGAATGAAAAACTGTTTTTT. It is translated as CAWSVRGTGNEKLFF.

The rearrangement uses TRBV6-5 and TRBJ2-2; 9 bases fit TRBD1. Germline V gives CDR1 MNHEY, CDR2 SVGAGI. The CDR3 has 15 residues. V was clipped by 8 bases and J by 6 bases; unmatched bases: 10. CDR3 DNA sequence: TGTGCCAGCCGCCCCCGGGACAGGGTCTCCGGGGAGCTGTTTTTT. It encodes CASRPRDRVSGELFF.

This clone was seen a handful of times. V usage is TRBV6-4 and J usage is TRBJ1-1; the match to TRBD1 covers 7 bases. The CDR3 runs 14 residues. Germline lookup yields CDR1 MRHNA and CDR2 SNTAGT. Trimming took 5 bases from V and 0 from J; bases not matched to a gene: 3. In DNA, the CDR3 is TGTGCCAGCAGTCCGACAGGGATGAACACTGAAGCTTTCTTT. This sequence encodes CASSPTGMNTEAFF.

In its sample, this clone is medium-sized. The genes are TRBV19 and TRBJ1-2; tentatively, D is TRBD1 (5 bases). CDR1 is LNHDA and CDR2 is SQIVND in the germline V gene (reference sequence). CDR3 length equals 13 residues. V was pared by 7 bases and J by 1 base, with 10 bases between. The CDR3 protein is CASKWGGNYGYTF. The CDR3 nucleotides read TGTGCCAGTAAATGGGGGGGTAACTATGGCTACACCTTC.

The CDR3, as DNA: TGTGCCTGGAGTTACAGGGGTAGCTCTTTCTTT. Translating gives CAWSYRGSSFF. The V gene is TRBV30, the J gene TRBJ1-1; 7 nucleotides align to TRBD1. V trimming: 2 bases; J trimming: 12 bases; junction bases outside the gene matches: 6. The CDR3 runs to 11 residues. Germline lookup yields CDR1 GTSNPN and CDR2 SVGIG (reference sequence).

This clone was recorded once. V and J are TRBV30 and TRBJ2-5; D remains ambiguous. Germline lookup yields CDR1 GTSNPN and CDR2 SVGIG (reference sequence). The CDR3 length is 14 residues. Trimming cost V 0 bases and J 1 base, with 9 bases left between them. The CDR3 sequence is CAWSVAYTQETQYF. Here the CDR3 DNA reads TGTGCCTGGAGTGTTGCCTACACCCAAGAGACCCAGTACTTC.

The rearrangement uses TRBV5-4 and TRBJ2-1; the match to TRBD2 covers 13 bases. CDR1 SGHNT and CDR2 YYREEE come from the germline V gene (reference sequence). The CDR3 covers 14 residues. V shed 4 bases and J 10 bases; nucleotides not matched to a gene: 5. CDR3 coding DNA: TGTGCCAGCAGCAAAGGACTAGCGGGAGAAGAGCAGTTCTTC. This encodes CASSKGLAGEEQFF. The variable domain in full, completed from reference TRBV5-4 and TRBJ2-1, reads ETGVTQSPTHLIKTRGQQVTLRCSSQSGHNTVSWYQQALGQGPQFIFQYYREEENGRGNFPPRFSGLQFPNYSSELNVNALELDDSALYLCASSKGLAGEEQFFGPGTRLTVL.

The chain uses TRBV7-8 and TRBJ1-3; D is undetermined. CDR3 length: 14 residues. V was pared by 5 bases and J by 4 bases, with 12 bases between. Germline V gene data show CDR1 as SGHVS and CDR2 as FQNEAQ. The CDR3 DNA reads as TGTGCCAGCAGCACCGGGATGATCGGAAACACCATATATTTT. It yields the protein CASSTGMIGNTIYF.